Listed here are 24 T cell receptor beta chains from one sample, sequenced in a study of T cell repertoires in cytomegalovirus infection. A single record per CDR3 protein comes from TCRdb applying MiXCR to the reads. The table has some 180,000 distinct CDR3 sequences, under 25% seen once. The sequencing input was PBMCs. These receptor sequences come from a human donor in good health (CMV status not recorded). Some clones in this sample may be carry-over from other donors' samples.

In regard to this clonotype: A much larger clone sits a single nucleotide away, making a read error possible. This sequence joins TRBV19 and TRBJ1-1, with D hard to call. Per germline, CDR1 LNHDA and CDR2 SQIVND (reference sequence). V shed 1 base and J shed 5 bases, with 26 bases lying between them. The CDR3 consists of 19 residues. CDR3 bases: TGTGCCAGTAGTATAGTAGAGGCGAGGCGACTCCCCAAAGGAACTGAAGCTTTCTTT. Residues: CASSIVEARRLPKGTEAFF.

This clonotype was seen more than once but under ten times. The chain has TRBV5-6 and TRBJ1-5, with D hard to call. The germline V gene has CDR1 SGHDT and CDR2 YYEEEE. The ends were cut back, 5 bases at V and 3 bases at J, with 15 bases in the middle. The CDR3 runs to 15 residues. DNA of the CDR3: TGTGCCAGCAGGTCGAGGACGGCATTCAATCAGCCCCAGCATTTT. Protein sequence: CASRSRTAFNQPQHF.

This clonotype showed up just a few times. This CDR3 reads CASSQGLGNEQYF. The CDR3 DNA is TGTGCCAGCAGCCAGGGCCTCGGTAACGAGCAGTACTTC. This chain links TRBV14 with TRBJ2-7, with D uncertain. The V end lost 3 bases, the J end lost 5 bases, and 11 bases lay between the germline ends. This CDR3 has 13 residues. The germline V gene encodes CDR1 SGHDN and CDR2 FVKESK.

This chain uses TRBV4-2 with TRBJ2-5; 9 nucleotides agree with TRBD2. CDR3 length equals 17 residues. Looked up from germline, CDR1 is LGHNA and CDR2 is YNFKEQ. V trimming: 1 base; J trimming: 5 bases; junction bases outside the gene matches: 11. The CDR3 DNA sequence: TGTGCCAGCAGCCAAGGGGTAGCGGGGGCGGATTCTGAGACCCAGTACTTC. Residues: CASSQGVAGADSETQYF.

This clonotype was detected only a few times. The CDR3 sequence is CASSLAPGANGYTF. Written as DNA, the CDR3 is TGTGCCAGCAGTTTAGCCCCGGGGGCAAATGGCTACACCTTC. The genes are TRBV28 and TRBJ1-2, with a possible D match to TRBD1 (6 bases). Germline assignment: CDR1 MDHEN and CDR2 SYDVKM. Trimming stripped 2 bases from V and 6 bases from J, with 13 bases between. The CDR3 loop spans 14 amino acids.

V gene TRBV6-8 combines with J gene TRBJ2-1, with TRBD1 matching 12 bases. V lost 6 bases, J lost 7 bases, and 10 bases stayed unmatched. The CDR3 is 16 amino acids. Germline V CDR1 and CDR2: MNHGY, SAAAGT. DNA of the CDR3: TGTGCCAGCAGGGCTACCGGGACAGGGGGCTTGAATGAGCAGTTCTTC. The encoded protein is CASRATGTGGLNEQFF.

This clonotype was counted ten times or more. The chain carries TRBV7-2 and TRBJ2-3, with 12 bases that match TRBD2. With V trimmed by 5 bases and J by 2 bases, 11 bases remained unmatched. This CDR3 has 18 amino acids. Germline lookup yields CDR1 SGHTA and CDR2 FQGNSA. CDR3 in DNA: TGTGCCAGCAGCCGTGAGGAAGGACTAGCGGGGATCACAGATACGCAGTATTTT. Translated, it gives CASSREEGLAGITDTQYF.

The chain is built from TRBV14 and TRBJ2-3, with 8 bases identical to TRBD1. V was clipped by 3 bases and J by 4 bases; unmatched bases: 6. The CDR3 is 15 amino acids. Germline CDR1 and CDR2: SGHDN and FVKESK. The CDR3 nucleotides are TGTGCCAGCAGCCAGAGGACAGGGCGTGCAGATACGCAGTATTTT. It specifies CASSQRTGRADTQYF.

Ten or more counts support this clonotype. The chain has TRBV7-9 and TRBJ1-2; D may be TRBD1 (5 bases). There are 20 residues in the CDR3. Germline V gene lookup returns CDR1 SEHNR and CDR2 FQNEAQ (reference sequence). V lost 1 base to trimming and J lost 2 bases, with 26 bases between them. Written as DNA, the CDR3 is TGTGCCAGCAGCTTAGTCCAGGGTCGAGGCACCCGTTCCTTCAACTATGGCTACACCTTC. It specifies CASSLVQGRGTRSFNYGYTF.

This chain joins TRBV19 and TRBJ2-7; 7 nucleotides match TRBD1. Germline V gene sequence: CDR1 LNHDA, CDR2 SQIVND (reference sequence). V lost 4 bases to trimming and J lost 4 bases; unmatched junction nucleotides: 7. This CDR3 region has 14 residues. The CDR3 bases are TGTGCCAGTAGTACCGCGATACAGGGGTACGAGCAGTACTTC. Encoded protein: CASSTAIQGYEQYF.

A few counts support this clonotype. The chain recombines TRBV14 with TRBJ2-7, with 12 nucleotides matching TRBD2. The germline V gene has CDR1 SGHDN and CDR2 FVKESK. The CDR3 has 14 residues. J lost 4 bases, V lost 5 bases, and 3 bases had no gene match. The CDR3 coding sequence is TGTGCCAGCAGCACGACTAGCGGGGGATACGAGCAGTACTTC. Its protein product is CASSTTSGGYEQYF.

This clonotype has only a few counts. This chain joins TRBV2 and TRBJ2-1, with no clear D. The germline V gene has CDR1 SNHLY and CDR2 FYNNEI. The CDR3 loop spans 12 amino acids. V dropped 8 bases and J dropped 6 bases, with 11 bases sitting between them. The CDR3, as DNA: TGTGCCAGCGAGGTAATGGGCAATGAGCAGTTCTTC. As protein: CASEVMGNEQFF.

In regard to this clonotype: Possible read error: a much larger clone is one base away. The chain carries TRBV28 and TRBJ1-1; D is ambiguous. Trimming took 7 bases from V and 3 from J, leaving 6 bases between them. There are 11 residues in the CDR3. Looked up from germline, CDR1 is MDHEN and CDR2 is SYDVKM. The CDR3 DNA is TGTGCCAGCACCTCGTACACTGAAGCTTTCTTT. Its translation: CASTSYTEAFF. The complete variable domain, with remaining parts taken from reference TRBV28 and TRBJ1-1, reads DVKVTQSSRYLVKRTGEKVFLECVQDMDHENMFWYRQDPGLGLRLIYFSYDVKMKEKGDIPEGYSVSREKKERFSLILESASTNQTSMYLCASTSYTEAFFGQGTRLTVV.

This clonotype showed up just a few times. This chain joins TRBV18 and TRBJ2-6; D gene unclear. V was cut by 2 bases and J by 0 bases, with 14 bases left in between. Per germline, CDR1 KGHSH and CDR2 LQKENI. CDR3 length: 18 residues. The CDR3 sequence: CASSPTDPLSSGANVLTF. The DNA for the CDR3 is TGTGCCAGCTCACCAACAGACCCCTTAAGCTCTGGGGCCAACGTCCTGACTTTC.

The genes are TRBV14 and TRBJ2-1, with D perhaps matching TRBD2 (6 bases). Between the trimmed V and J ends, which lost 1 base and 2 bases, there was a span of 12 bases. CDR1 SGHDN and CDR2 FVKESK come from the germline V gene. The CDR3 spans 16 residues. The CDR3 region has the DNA TGTGCCAGCAGCCAAGGCGGGACGCGTCCCTACAATGAGCAGTTCTTC. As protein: CASSQGGTRPYNEQFF.

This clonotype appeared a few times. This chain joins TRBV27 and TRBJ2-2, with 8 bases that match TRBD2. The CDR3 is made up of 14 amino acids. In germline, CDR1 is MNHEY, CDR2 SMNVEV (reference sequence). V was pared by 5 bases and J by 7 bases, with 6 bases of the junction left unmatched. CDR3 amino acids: CASSQGLGDGELFF. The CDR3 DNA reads TGTGCCAGCAGTCAGGGACTAGGTGACGGGGAGCTGTTTTTT.

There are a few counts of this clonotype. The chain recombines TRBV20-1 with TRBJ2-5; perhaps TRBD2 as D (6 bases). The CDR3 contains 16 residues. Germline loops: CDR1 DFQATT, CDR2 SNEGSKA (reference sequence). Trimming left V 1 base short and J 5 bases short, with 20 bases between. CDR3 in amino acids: CSARALGVDAGETQYF. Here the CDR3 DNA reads TGCAGTGCTAGAGCCCTGGGAGTGGACGCGGGGGAGACCCAGTACTTC.

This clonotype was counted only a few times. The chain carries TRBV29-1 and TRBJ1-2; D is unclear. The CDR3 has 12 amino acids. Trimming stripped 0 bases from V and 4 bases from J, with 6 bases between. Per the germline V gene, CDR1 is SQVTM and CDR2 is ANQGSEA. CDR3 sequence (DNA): TGCAGCGTTGAAGAACGCAGCTATGGCTACACCTTC. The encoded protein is CSVEERSYGYTF.

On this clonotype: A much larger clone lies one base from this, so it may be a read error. Here the CDR3 DNA reads TGTGCCAGCAGCAGCGGACAGGGGCTGGCAGATACGCAGTATTTT. This codes for CASSSGQGLADTQYF. The genes are TRBV11-3 and TRBJ2-3; TRBD1 agrees at 9 bases. CDR3 length equals 15 residues. The germline CDR1 and CDR2 sequences are SGHNT and YENEEA. The V gene end was trimmed by 5 bases and the J gene end by 4 bases; junction bases not matched to a gene: 7.

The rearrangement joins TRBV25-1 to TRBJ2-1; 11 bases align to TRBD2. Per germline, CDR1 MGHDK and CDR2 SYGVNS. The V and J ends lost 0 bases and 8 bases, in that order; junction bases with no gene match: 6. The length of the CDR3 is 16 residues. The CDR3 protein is CASSEYIAGGNDEQFF. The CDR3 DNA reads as TGTGCCAGCAGTGAATATATAGCGGGAGGGAACGATGAGCAGTTCTTC.

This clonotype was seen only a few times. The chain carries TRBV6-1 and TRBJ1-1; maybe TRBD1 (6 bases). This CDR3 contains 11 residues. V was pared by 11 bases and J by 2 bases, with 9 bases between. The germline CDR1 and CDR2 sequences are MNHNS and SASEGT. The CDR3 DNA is TGTGCCCAAGGGGGAAACACTGAAGCTTTCTTT. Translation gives CAQGGNTEAFF.

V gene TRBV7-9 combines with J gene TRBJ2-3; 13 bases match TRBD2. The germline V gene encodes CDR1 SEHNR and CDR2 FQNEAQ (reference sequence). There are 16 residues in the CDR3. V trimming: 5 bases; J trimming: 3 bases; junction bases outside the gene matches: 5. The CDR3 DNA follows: TGTGCCAGCAGCAGCCGGACTAGCGGGGGAACAGATACGCAGTATTTT. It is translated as CASSSRTSGGTDTQYF.

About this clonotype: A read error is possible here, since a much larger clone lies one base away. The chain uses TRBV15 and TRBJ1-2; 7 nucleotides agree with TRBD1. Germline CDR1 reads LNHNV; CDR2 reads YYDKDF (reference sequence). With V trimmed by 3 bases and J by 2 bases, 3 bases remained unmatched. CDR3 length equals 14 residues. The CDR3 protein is CATSSDRVNYGYTF. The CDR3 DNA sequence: TGTGCCACCAGCAGCGACAGGGTAAACTATGGCTACACCTTC.

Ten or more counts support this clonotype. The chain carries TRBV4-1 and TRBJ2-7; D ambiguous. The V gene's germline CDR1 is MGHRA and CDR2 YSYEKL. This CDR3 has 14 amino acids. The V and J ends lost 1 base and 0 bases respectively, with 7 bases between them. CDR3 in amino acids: CASSQAEVSYEQYF. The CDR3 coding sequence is TGCGCCAGCAGCCAAGCCGAGGTCTCCTACGAGCAGTACTTC.